Following are 12 T cell receptor beta chains from one sample sequenced in a study of CD8 T cells in Susac syndrome. When the RNA was reverse transcribed, random hexamers were used with an input of roughly 0.5 to 1 ug. TCRdb itself ran the immunoSEQ multiplex PCR reads through MiXCR, one entry per CDR3 protein. The sample includes around 280,000 distinct CDR3 sequences, roughly 81% of them seen just once. The sequencing sample was made of CD8+ T cells from PBMCs. The receptors here all came from a human donor with multiple sclerosis.

CDR3 sequence: CASRDGRAREQYF. CDR3 bases: TGTGCCAGCAGAGACGGGAGGGCCCGGGAGCAGTACTTC. The V gene is TRBV7-9, the J gene TRBJ2-7; 8 bases match TRBD2. The V and J ends lost 6 bases and 7 bases, in that order; junction bases with no gene match: 8. CDR3 length: 13 residues. Germline values: CDR1 SEHNR, CDR2 FQNEAQ (reference sequence).

The rearrangement uses TRBV12-3 or TRBV12-4 and TRBJ2-7, with TRBD2 matching 13 bases. This CDR3 is 16 amino acids long. V gave up 4 bases and J gave up 7 bases; unmatched junction bases: 10. This chain's CDR3 is CASSYTGLAGEGEQYF. In DNA form, the CDR3 reads TGTGCCAGCAGTTACACTGGACTAGCGGGAGAGGGAGAGCAGTACTTC.

The chain has TRBV25-1 and TRBJ1-2, with 9 bases lining up with TRBD1. V trimming: 4 bases; J trimming: 8 bases; junction bases outside the gene matches: 5. This CDR3 comprises 13 residues. Germline CDR1 and CDR2: MGHDK and SYGVNS. CDR3 in DNA: TGTGCCAGCAGTGGTGGGACAGGGCTGGGCTACACCTTC. Translating it yields CASSGGTGLGYTF.

The chain has TRBV27 and TRBJ2-5, with D perhaps given as TRBD1 or TRBD2 (5 bases each). V was shortened by 4 bases and J by 6 bases, with 12 bases between the two germline ends. This CDR3 spans 13 amino acids. Germline assignment: CDR1 MNHEY and CDR2 SMNVEV (reference sequence). CDR3 amino acids: CASSYRDPKTQYF. The DNA of the CDR3 is TGTGCCAGCAGTTACCGGGACCCCAAGACCCAGTACTTC.

V gene TRBV6-1 combines with J gene TRBJ1-2; D uncertain. This CDR3 is 18 amino acids long. The V end lost 2 bases, the J end lost 6 bases, and 25 bases lay between the germline ends. Germline-derived CDR1 and CDR2 are MNHNS and SASEGT. The CDR3 coding sequence is TGTGCCAGCAGTGAACTACCGGGATCGGGCCCCCTCTTGGATGGCTACACCTTC. Amino acids: CASSELPGSGPLLDGYTF.

J is TRBJ2-4 and V is TRBV27; D is ambiguous. This CDR3 region has 14 residues. Germline-derived CDR1 and CDR2 are MNHEY and SMNVEV (reference sequence). V was cut by 3 bases and J by 7 bases, with 13 bases left in between. CDR3 nucleotide sequence: TGTGCCAGCAGTTTCCTAGGGATGGGCAACATTCAGTACTTC. Its protein product is CASSFLGMGNIQYF.

The rearrangement joins TRBV9 to TRBJ1-1; 9 bases agree with TRBD1. The CDR3 sequence is 15 residues long. The V gene end was trimmed by 4 bases and the J gene end by 3 bases; junction bases not matched to a gene: 7. Germline CDR1 and CDR2: SGDLS and YYNGEE. CDR3 DNA: TGTGCCAGCAGCCCTAGGACAGGGGCCCACACTGAAGCTTTCTTT. Protein sequence: CASSPRTGAHTEAFF.

The rearrangement joins TRBV18 to TRBJ2-5; D perhaps matches TRBD1 (5 bases). The V gene's germline CDR1 is KGHSH and CDR2 LQKENI. CDR3 length equals 14 residues. Between the trimmed V and J ends, which lost 3 bases and 3 bases, there was a span of 11 bases. CDR3 bases: TGTGCCAGCTCACCCGGTTCGACAGAAGAGACCCAGTACTTC. It codes for CASSPGSTEETQYF. Together with reference TRBV18 and TRBJ2-5, the CDR3 gives the full variable domain: NAGVMQNPRHLVRRRGQEARLRCSPMKGHSHVYWYRQLPEEGLKFMVYLQKENIIDESGMPKERFSAEFPKEGPSILRIQQVVRGDSAAYFCASSPGSTEETQYFGPGTRLLVL.

The chain combines TRBV13 with TRBJ1-2; 7 nucleotides match TRBD1. The germline V gene has CDR1 PRHDT and CDR2 FYEKMQ (reference sequence). V lost 0 bases to trimming and J lost 4 bases; unmatched junction nucleotides: 2. CDR3 size: 14 residues. CDR3 region: CASSLGGQIYGYTF. The CDR3 DNA reads TGTGCCAGCAGCTTAGGGGGACAGATCTATGGCTACACCTTC.

The V call is TRBV10-3, the J call TRBJ2-2, with D unresolved. The CDR3 length is 13 residues. V lost 2 bases and J 3 bases, leaving 4 bases between the germline ends. Looked up from germline, CDR1 is ENHRY and CDR2 is SYGVKD. CDR3: CAISENDTGELFF. DNA for the CDR3: TGTGCCATCAGTGAGAACGACACCGGGGAGCTGTTTTTT.

V usage is TRBV6-5 and J usage is TRBJ2-7; D uncertain. The germline V gene has CDR1 MNHEY and CDR2 SVGAGI. Trimming stripped 0 bases from V and 0 bases from J, with 6 bases between. This CDR3 comprises 14 residues. CDR3 loop: CASSYSWDSYEQYF. The CDR3 DNA sequence: TGTGCCAGCAGTTACTCTTGGGACTCCTACGAGCAGTACTTC.

The rearrangement links TRBV7-9 to TRBJ1-1; a weak D match, TRBD1 (5 bases). The CDR3 runs to 15 residues. CDR1 is SEHNR and CDR2 is FQNEAQ in the germline V gene (reference sequence). Trimming took off 5 bases at V and 4 bases at J, with 17 bases between the two ends. The chain's CDR3 is CASSRPGDWPTEAFF. The CDR3 DNA is TGTGCCAGCAGCCGCCCGGGGGATTGGCCCACTGAAGCTTTCTTT.